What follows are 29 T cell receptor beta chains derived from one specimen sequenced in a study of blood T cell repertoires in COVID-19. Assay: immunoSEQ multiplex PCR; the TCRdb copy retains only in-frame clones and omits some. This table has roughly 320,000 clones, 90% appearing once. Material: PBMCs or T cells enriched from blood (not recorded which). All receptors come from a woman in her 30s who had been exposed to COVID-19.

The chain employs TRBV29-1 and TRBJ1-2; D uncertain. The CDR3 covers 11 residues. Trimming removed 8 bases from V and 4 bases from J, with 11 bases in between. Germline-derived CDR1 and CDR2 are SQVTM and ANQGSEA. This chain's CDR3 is CSTTGFYGYTF. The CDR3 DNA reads TGCAGCACGACTGGGTTCTATGGCTACACCTTC. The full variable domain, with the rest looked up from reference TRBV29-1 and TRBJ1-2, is SAVISQKPSRDICQRGTSLTIQCQVDSQVTMMFWYRQQPGQSLTLIATANQGSEATYESGFVIDKFPISRPNLTFSTLTVSNMSPEDSSIYLCSTTGFYGYTFGSGTRLTVV.

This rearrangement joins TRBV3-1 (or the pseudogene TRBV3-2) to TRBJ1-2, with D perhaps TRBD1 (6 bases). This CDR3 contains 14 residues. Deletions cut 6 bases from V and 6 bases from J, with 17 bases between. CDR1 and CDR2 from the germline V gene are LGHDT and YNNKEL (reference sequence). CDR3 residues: CASRPGGGGDGYTF. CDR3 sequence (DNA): TGTGCCAGCAGGCCTGGTGGAGGGGGGGATGGCTACACCTTC.

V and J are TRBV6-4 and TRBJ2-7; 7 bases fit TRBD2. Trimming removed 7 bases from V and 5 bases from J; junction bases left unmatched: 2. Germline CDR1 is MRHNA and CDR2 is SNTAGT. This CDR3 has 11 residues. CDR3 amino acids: CASTRGDEQYF. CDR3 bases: TGTGCCAGCACCCGGGGGGACGAGCAGTACTTC.

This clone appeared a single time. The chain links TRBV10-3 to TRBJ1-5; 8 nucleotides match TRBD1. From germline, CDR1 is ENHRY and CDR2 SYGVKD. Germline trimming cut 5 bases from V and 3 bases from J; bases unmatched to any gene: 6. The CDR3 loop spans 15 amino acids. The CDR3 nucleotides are TGTGCCATCAGTACTCAGACAGGGGACAATCAGCCCCAGCATTTT. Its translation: CAISTQTGDNQPQHF.

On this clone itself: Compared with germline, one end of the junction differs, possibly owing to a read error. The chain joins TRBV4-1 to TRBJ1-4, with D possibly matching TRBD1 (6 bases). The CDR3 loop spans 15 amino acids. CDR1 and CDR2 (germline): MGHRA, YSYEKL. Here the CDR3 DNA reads TGCGCCAGCAGCAAAGACAACAGGGAAGATGAAAAACTGTTTTTT. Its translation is CASSKDNREDEKLFF.

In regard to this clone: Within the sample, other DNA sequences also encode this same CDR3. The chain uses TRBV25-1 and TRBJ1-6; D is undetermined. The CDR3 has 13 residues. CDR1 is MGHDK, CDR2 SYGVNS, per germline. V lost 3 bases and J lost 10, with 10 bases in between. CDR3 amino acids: CASSDRVGSPLHF. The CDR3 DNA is TGTGCCAGCAGTGATCGGGTAGGATCACCCCTCCACTTT.

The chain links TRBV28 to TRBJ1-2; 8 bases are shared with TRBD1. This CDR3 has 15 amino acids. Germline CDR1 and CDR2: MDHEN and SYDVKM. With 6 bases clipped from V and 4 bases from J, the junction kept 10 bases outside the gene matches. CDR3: CASSPGQGPFYGYTF. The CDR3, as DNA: TGTGCCAGCAGCCCCGGACAGGGCCCTTTCTATGGCTACACCTTC.

CDR3 sequence (DNA): TGTGCCAGCAGCTTACCCTTAGGACAGGGAACAACCGGGGAGCTGTTTTTT. As protein: CASSLPLGQGTTGELFF. This chain uses TRBV11-2 with TRBJ2-2, with 8 bases aligning to TRBD1. Germline loops: CDR1 SGHAT, CDR2 FQNNGV. The V segment lost 2 bases and the J segment 5 bases; nucleotides outside the gene matches: 10. CDR3 length: 17 amino acids.

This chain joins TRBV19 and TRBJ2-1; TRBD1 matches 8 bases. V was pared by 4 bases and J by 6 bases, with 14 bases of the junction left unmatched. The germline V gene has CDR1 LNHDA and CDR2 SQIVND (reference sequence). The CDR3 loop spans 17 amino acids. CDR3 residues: CASSTRGQGPPRNEQFF. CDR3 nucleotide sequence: TGTGCCAGTAGTACCCGAGGACAGGGTCCCCCCCGCAATGAGCAGTTCTTC.

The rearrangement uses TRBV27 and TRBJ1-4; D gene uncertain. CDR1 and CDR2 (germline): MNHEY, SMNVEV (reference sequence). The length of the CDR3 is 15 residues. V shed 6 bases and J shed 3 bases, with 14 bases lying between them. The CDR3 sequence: CASRLNGFANEKLFF. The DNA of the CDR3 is TGTGCCAGCAGACTAAACGGTTTTGCTAATGAAAAACTGTTTTTT.

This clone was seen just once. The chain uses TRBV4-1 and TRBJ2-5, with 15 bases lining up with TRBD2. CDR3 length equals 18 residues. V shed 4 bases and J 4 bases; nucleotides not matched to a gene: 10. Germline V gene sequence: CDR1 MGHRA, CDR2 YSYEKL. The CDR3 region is CASSRGLAGGGVGETQYF. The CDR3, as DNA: TGCGCCAGCAGCCGGGGACTAGCGGGGGGAGGAGTAGGAGAGACCCAGTACTTC.

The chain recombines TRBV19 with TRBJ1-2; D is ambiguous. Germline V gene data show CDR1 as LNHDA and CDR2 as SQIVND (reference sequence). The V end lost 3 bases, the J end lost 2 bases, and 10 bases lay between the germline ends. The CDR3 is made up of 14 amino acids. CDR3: CASSMAGLNYGYTF. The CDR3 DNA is TGTGCCAGTAGTATGGCGGGGTTGAACTATGGCTACACCTTC. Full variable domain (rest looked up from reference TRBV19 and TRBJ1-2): DGGITQSPKYLFRKEGQNVTLSCEQNLNHDAMYWYRQDPGQGLRLIYYSQIVNDFQKGDIAEGYSVSREKKESFPLTVTSAQKNPTAFYLCASSMAGLNYGYTFGSGTRLTVV.

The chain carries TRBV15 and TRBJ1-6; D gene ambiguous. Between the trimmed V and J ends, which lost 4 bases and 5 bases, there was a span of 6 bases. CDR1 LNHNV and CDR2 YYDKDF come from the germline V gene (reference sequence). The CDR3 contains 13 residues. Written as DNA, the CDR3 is TGTGCCACCAGCAATTCAAATAATTCACCCCTCCACTTT. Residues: CATSNSNNSPLHF. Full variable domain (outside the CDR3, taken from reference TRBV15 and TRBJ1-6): DAMVIQNPRYQVTQFGKPVTLSCSQTLNHNVMYWYQQKSSQAPKLLFHYYDKDFNNEADTPDNFQSRRPNTSFCFLDIRSPGLGDTAMYLCATSNSNNSPLHFGNGTRLTVT.

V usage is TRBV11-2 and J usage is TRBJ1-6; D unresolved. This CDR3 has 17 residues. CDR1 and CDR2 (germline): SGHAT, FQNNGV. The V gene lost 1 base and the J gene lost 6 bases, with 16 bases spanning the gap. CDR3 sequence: CASSLALAGVGNSPLHF. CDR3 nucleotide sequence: TGTGCCAGCAGCTTAGCTCTTGCGGGCGTGGGTAATTCACCCCTCCACTTT.

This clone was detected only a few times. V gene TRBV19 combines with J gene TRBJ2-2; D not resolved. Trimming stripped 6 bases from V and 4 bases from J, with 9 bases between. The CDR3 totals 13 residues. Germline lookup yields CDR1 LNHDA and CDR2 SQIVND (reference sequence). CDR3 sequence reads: CASSAVGTGELFF. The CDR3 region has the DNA TGTGCCAGTAGCGCGGTGGGCACCGGGGAGCTGTTTTTT.

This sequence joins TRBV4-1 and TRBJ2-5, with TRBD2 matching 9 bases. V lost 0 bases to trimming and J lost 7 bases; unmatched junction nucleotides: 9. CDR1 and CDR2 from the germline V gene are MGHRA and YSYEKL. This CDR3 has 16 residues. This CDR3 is CASSQDRLAGLGTQYF. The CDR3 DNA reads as TGCGCCAGCAGCCAAGATCGTCTAGCGGGACTAGGGACCCAGTACTTC.

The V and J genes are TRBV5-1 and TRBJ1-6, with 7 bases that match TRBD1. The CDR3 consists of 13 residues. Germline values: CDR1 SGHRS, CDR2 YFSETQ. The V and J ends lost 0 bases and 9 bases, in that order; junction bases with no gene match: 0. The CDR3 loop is CASSLEGASPLHF. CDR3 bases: TGCGCCAGCAGCTTGGAGGGGGCTTCACCCCTCCACTTT.

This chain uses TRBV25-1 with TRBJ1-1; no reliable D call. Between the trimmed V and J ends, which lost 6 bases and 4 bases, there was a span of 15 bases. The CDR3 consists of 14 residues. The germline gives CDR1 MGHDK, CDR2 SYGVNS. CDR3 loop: CASRGRAGPTEAFF. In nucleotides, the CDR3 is TGTGCCAGCAGGGGCCGGGCGGGCCCCACTGAAGCTTTCTTT.

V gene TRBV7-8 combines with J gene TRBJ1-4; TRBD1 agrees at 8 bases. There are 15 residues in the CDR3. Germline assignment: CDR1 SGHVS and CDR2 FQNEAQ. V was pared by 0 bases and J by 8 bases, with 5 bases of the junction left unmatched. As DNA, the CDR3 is TGTGCCAGCAGCTTAGCAGGACAGGGAGGGGAAAAACTGTTTTTT. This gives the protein CASSLAGQGGEKLFF.

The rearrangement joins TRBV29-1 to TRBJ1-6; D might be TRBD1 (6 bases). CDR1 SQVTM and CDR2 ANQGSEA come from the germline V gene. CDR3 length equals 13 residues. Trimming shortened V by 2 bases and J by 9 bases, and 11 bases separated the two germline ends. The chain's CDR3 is CSVEWGPGSPLHF. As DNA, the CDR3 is TGCAGCGTTGAATGGGGGCCGGGTTCACCCCTCCACTTT.

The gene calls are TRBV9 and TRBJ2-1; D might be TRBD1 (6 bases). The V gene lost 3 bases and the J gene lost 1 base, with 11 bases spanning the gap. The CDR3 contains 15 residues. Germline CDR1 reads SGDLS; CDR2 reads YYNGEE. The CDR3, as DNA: TGTGCCAGCAGCGCCCGGACAGTTTCCTACAATGAGCAGTTCTTC. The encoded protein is CASSARTVSYNEQFF. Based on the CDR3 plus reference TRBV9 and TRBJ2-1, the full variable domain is DSGVTQTPKHLITATGQRVTLRCSPRSGDLSVYWYQQSLDQGLQFLIQYYNGEERAKGNILERFSAQQFPDLHSELNLSSLELGDSALYFCASSARTVSYNEQFFGPGTRLTVL.

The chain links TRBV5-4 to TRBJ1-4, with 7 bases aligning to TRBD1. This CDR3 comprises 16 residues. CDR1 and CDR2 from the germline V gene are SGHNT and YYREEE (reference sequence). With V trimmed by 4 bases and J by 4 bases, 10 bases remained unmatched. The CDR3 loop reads CASSPGARQGNEKLFF. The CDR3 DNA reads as TGTGCCAGCAGCCCCGGGGCCCGACAGGGTAATGAAAAACTGTTTTTT. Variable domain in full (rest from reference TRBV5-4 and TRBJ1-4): ETGVTQSPTHLIKTRGQQVTLRCSSQSGHNTVSWYQQALGQGPQFIFQYYREEENGRGNFPPRFSGLQFPNYSSELNVNALELDDSALYLCASSPGARQGNEKLFFGSGTQLSVL.

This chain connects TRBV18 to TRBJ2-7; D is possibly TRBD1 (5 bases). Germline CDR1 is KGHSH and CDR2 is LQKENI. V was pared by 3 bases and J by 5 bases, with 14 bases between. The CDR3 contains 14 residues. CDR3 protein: CASSPPAQGHEQYF. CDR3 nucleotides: TGTGCCAGCTCACCCCCCGCGCAGGGCCACGAGCAGTACTTC. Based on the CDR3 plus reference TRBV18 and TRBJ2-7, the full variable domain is NAGVMQNPRHLVRRRGQEARLRCSPMKGHSHVYWYRQLPEEGLKFMVYLQKENIIDESGMPKERFSAEFPKEGPSILRIQQVVRGDSAAYFCASSPPAQGHEQYFGPGTRLTVT.

Written as DNA, the CDR3 is TGTGCCAGCAGCGGGACAGGGGGCGGGGAGCTGTTTTTT. This sequence encodes CASSGTGGGELFF. The genes are TRBV9 and TRBJ2-2; TRBD1 agrees at 10 bases. V shed 3 bases and J 7 bases; nucleotides not matched to a gene: 0. The CDR3 loop spans 13 amino acids. CDR1 and CDR2 (germline): SGDLS, YYNGEE.

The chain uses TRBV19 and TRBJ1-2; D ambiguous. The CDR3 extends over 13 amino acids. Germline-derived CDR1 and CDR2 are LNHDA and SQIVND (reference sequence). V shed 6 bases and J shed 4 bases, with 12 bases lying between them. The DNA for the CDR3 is TGTGCCAGTAGCCCAAGCGCAGTCTATGGCTACACCTTC. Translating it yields CASSPSAVYGYTF.

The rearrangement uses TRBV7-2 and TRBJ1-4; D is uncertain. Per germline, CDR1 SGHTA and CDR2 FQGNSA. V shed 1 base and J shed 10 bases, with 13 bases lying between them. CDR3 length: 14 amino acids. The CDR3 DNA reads TGTGCCAGCAGCTTAGGCCCTTCCGGAGGAAAACTGTTTTTT. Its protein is CASSLGPSGGKLFF.

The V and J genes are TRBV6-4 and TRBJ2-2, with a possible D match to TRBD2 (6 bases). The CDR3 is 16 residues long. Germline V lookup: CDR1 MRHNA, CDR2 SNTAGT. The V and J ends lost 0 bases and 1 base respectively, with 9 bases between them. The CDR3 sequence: CASSDSRRENTGELFF. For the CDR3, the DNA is TGTGCCAGCAGTGACTCGAGGAGGGAGAACACCGGGGAGCTGTTTTTT.

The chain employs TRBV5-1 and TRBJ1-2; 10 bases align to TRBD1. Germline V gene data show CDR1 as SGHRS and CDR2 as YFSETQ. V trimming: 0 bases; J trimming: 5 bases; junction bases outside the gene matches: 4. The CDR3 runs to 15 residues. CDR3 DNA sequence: TGCGCCAGCAGCTTGGGGCCGGGACAGGGGTATGGCTACACCTTC. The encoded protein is CASSLGPGQGYGYTF.

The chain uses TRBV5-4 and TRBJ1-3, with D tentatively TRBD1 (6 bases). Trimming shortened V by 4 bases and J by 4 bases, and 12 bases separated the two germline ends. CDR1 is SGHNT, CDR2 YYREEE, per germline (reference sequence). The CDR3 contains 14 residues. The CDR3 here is CASSPTGPGNTIYF. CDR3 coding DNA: TGTGCCAGCAGCCCCACAGGGCCGGGAAACACCATATATTTT. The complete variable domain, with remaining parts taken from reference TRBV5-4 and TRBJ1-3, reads ETGVTQSPTHLIKTRGQQVTLRCSSQSGHNTVSWYQQALGQGPQFIFQYYREEENGRGNFPPRFSGLQFPNYSSELNVNALELDDSALYLCASSPTGPGNTIYFGEGSWLTVV.